Each of the 4 T cell receptor beta chains below was sequenced from the same sample in a study of blood T cell repertoires in COVID-19. Assay: immunoSEQ multiplex PCR; the TCRdb copy retains only in-frame clones and omits some. Among 350,000 to 450,000 clones listed, around 84% were seen once. The sample comprised peripheral blood. Receptor source: a woman under 30 with acute or convalescent COVID-19.

V gene TRBV29-1 combines with J gene TRBJ2-7; 7 positions agree with TRBD1. Looked up from germline, CDR1 is SQVTM and CDR2 is ANQGSEA. The ends lost 6 bases at V and 5 bases at J; junction bases unmatched: 4. The CDR3 is 11 amino acids. The CDR3 bases are TGCAGCGTGTCCACAGGGGACGAGCAGTACTTC. Translated, it gives CSVSTGDEQYF.

V and J are TRBV9 and TRBJ2-7; the D gene is possibly TRBD1 (6 bases). CDR1 is SGDLS and CDR2 is YYNGEE in the germline V gene. This CDR3 has 15 amino acids. V lost 1 base, J lost 3 bases, and 14 bases lay in between. The CDR3 region is CASSVSGDTSYEQYF. CDR3 sequence (DNA): TGTGCCAGCAGCGTAAGTGGGGACACCAGCTACGAGCAGTACTTC. Looking up the rest from reference TRBV9 and TRBJ2-7 gives the full variable domain: DSGVTQTPKHLITATGQRVTLRCSPRSGDLSVYWYQQSLDQGLQFLIQYYNGEERAKGNILERFSAQQFPDLHSELNLSSLELGDSALYFCASSVSGDTSYEQYFGPGTRLTVT.

CDR3 sequence (DNA): TGTGCCAGCAGTTTTGCAGGGGGGTATCAGCCCCAGCATTTT. This translates into CASSFAGGYQPQHF. V is TRBV28 and J is TRBJ1-5, with 7 bases identical to TRBD1. The CDR3 contains 14 residues. Germline CDR1 MDHEN, CDR2 SYDVKM. V shed 3 bases, J shed 5 bases, and the junction held 4 bases outside the gene matches.

In this sample, this clone turned up a few times. This chain uses TRBV5-1 with TRBJ1-1, with TRBD1 matching over 9 bases. The CDR3 has 13 residues. V was pared by 4 bases and J by 10 bases, with 8 bases of the junction left unmatched. Germline-derived CDR1 and CDR2 are SGHRS and YFSETQ. This CDR3 is CASSPDRGNVAFF. Written as DNA, the CDR3 is TGCGCCAGCAGCCCGGACAGGGGTAATGTAGCTTTCTTT.